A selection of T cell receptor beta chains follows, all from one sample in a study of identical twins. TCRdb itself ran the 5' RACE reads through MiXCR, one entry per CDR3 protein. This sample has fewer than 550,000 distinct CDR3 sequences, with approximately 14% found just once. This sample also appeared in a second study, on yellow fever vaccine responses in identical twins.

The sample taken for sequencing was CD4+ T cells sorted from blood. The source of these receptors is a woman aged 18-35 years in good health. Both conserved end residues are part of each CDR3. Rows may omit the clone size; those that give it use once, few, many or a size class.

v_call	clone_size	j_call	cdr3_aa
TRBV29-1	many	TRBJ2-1	CSVAGTSGVSYNEQFF
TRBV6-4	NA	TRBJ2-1	CASSPMGGEQFF
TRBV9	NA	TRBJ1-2	CASSVDGYTF
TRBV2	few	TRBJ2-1	CASMDGVNFGVNEQFF
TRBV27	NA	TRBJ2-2	CASSKGQEKPNTGELFF
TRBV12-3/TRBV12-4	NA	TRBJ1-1	CASSAGQGVNTEAFF
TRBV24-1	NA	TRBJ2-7	CATSGCLGLAAYEQYF
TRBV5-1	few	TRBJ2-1	CASSLVTGVYNEQFF
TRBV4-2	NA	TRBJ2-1	CASSQDRGFYNEQFF
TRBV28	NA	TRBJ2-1	CASSLGPSFYNEQFF
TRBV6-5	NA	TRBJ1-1	CASSYSGGTEAFF
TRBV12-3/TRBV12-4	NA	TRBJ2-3	CASSFPSFTDTQYF
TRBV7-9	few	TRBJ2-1	CASSSTDSFYNEQFF
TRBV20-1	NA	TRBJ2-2	CSAGRGRNGELFF
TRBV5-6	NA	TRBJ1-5	CASSLASGPNQPQHF
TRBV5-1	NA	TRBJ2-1	CASDSGGAWNEQFF
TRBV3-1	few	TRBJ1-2	CASSDAYGSGYTF
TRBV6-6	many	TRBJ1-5	CASTGGAVQPQHF